This TCR beta chain was profiled in a study of T-cell memory formation after mild COVID-19. Study-level points and caveats: The study found contracting CD4+ clones mainly in CM and EM and contracting CD8+ clones in EMRA. Several responding clones turned up in pre-infection memory, indicating that cross-reactive memory may have taken part. Clones contracting over day 15 to 85 were CD4/CD8 balanced, with later expanders leaning CD4+.

Each CDR3 protein gets one entry after TCRdb re-called the 5' RACE reads with MiXCR. The repertoire has approximately 210,000 distinct CDR3 sequences, roughly a tenth of them found once; the top ten carry approximately 3%. In its sample, this clonotype was seen a few times. Its antigen is currently unknown. Sequencing used PBMCs or a T cell subset sorted from them (not recorded which). The sequence was collected from a man aged 18-30 years who had mild COVID-19 (a few samples of this study predate the infection). Cell type and time point are not known.

CDR3 loop: CASSFRGVDYGYTF. CDR3 DNA: TGTGCCAGCAGCTTCCGGGGAGTTGACTATGGCTACACCTTC. This chain links TRBV7-9 with TRBJ1-2; no reliable D call. V was cut by 3 bases and J by 3 bases, with 11 bases left in between. Per the germline V gene, CDR1 is SEHNR and CDR2 is FQNEAQ (reference sequence). The CDR3 consists of 14 residues.